Listed here are 8 T cell receptor beta chains from one sample, sequenced in a study of shared clonotypes between healthy human individuals. Positive CCR7 selection of CD45RO-negative cells yielded the naive CD8 cells, and terminally differentiated effector memory CD45RA+ cells were excluded. Here immunoSEQ multiplex PCR was the method, and the copy in TCRdb shows in-frame clones only, minus some. The sample lists about 820,000 clones, more than 85% seen once, with 24% in the top ten. The sample was naive CD8+ T cells sorted from blood. These receptors all come from a man aged 30 to 45 in good health.

The J gene is TRBJ2-6, the V gene TRBV30, with TRBD2 as a possible D gene (5 bases). Germline values: CDR1 GTSNPN, CDR2 SVGIG (reference sequence). The CDR3 is 14 amino acids. V lost 1 base to trimming and J lost 3 bases, with 7 bases between them. CDR3 in amino acids: CAWSGGFGANVLTF. The CDR3 DNA is TGTGCCTGGAGTGGAGGGTTTGGGGCCAACGTCCTGACTTTC.

This clone turned up a few times. The chain is built from TRBV10-2 and TRBJ1-1; TRBD1 might be the D (5 bases). The V gene lost 9 bases and the J gene lost 5 bases, with 13 bases spanning the gap. The length of the CDR3 is 12 residues. Germline lookup yields CDR1 WSHSY and CDR2 SAAADI. The CDR3 sequence is CASQGLTTEAFF. The CDR3 coding sequence is TGCGCCAGTCAGGGTTTAACGACTGAAGCTTTCTTT.

The V and J genes are TRBV4-1 and TRBJ2-7, with D possibly being TRBD1 or TRBD2 (5 bases each). The CDR3 length is 13 residues. V shed 0 bases and J shed 7 bases, with 10 bases lying between them. Germline CDR1 is MGHRA and CDR2 is YSYEKL. The CDR3 loop is CASSQESWGEQYF. CDR3 nucleotide sequence: TGCGCCAGCAGCCAAGAATCATGGGGGGAGCAGTACTTC.

The chain uses TRBV4-1 and TRBJ2-1; TRBD1 agrees at 10 bases. After removal of 4 bases from V and 10 bases from J, the junction contained 13 bases not matched to a gene. There are 16 residues in the CDR3. In germline, CDR1 is MGHRA, CDR2 YSYEKL. Here the CDR3 reads CASSPTPGQGFGEQFF. The CDR3 coding sequence is TGCGCCAGCAGCCCGACACCGGGACAGGGGTTTGGCGAGCAGTTCTTC.

This rearrangement joins TRBV5-4 to TRBJ2-1, with 9 bases matching TRBD1. CDR3 size: 14 residues. The germline gives CDR1 SGHNT, CDR2 YYREEE (reference sequence). With 5 bases clipped from V and 4 bases from J, the junction kept 4 bases outside the gene matches. The CDR3 reads CASSIDRGYNEQFF. The CDR3 DNA sequence: TGTGCCAGCAGTATAGACAGGGGGTACAATGAGCAGTTCTTC.

The chain recombines TRBV29-1 with TRBJ2-2; tentative D call: TRBD2 (5 bases). The CDR3 sequence is 15 residues long. The germline V gene encodes CDR1 SQVTM and CDR2 ANQGSEA. V was trimmed by 6 bases and J by 1 base, leaving 15 bases between them. CDR3 in amino acids: CSVALLGENTGELFF. In DNA, the CDR3 is TGCAGCGTCGCCCTACTAGGCGAGAACACCGGGGAGCTGTTTTTT.

The J gene is TRBJ1-2, the V gene TRBV10-3, with 9 bases that match TRBD1. CDR3 length: 14 residues. Germline V CDR1 and CDR2: ENHRY, SYGVKD. V gave up 2 bases and J gave up 5 bases; unmatched junction bases: 3. In nucleotides, the CDR3 is TGTGCCATCAGTGAGAGGGGACAGGGATATGGCTACACCTTC. It translates to CAISERGQGYGYTF.

This chain joins TRBV30 and TRBJ1-2; the D gene is possibly TRBD1 (6 bases). Germline V gene sequence: CDR1 GTSNPN, CDR2 SVGIG (reference sequence). V was shortened by 3 bases and J by 4 bases, with 15 bases between the two germline ends. CDR3 length equals 14 residues. The DNA for the CDR3 is TGTGCCTGGAGCTTGAGGACAGCAGGCTATGGCTACACCTTC. Translated, it gives CAWSLRTAGYGYTF.